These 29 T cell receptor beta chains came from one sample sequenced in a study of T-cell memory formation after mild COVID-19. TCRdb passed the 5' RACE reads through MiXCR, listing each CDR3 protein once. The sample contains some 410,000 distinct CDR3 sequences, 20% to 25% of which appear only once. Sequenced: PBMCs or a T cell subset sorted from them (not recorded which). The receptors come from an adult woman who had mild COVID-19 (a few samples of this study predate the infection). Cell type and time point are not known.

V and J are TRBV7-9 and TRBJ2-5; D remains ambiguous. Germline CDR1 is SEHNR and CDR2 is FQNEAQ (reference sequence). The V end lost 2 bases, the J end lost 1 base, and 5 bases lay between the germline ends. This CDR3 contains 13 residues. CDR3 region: CASSLQPQETQYF. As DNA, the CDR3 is TGTGCCAGCAGCTTACAGCCCCAAGAGACCCAGTACTTC. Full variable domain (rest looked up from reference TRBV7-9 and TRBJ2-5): DTGVSQNPRHKITKRGQNVTFRCDPISEHNRLYWYRQTLGQGPEFLTYFQNEAQLEKSRLLSDRFSAERPKGSFSTLEIQRTEQGDSAMYLCASSLQPQETQYFGPGTRLLVL.

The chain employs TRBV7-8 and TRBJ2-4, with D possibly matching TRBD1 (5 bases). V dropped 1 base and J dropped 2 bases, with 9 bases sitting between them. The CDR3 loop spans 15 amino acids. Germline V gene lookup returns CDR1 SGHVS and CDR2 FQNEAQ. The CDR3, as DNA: TGTGCCAGCAGCTTAGATGCAGGGACCAAAAACATTCAGTACTTC. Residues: CASSLDAGTKNIQYF.

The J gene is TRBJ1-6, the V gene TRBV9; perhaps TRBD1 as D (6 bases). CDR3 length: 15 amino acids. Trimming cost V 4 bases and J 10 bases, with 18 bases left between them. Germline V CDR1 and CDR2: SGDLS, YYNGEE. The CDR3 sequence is CASSPRAVGASPLHF. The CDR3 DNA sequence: TGTGCCAGCAGCCCCCGGGCGGTGGGGGCCTCACCCCTCCACTTT.

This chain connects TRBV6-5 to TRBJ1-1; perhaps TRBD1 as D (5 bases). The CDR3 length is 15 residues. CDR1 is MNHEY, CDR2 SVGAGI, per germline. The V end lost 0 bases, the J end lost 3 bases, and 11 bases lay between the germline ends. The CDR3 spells CASSYSWGEDTEAFF. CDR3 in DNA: TGTGCCAGCAGTTACTCATGGGGGGAGGACACTGAAGCTTTCTTT.

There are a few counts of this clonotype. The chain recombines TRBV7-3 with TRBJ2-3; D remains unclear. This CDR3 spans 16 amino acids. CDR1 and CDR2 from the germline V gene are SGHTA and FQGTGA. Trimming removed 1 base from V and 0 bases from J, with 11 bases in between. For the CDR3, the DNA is TGTGCCAGCAGCTTAAGAGCTGGTGCTAGCACAGATACGCAGTATTTT. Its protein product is CASSLRAGASTDTQYF.

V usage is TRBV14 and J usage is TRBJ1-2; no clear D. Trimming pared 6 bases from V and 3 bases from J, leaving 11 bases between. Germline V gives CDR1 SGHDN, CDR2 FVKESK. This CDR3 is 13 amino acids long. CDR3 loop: CASSSETYYGYTF. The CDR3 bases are TGTGCCAGCAGTAGCGAGACCTACTATGGCTACACCTTC.

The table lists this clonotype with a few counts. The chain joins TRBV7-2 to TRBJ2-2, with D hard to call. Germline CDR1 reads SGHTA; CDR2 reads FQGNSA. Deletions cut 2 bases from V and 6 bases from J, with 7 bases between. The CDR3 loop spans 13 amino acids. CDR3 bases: TGTGCCAGCAGCTTACACAACGCCGGGGAGCTGTTTTTT. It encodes CASSLHNAGELFF. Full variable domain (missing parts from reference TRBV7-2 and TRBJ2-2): GAGVSQSPSNKVTEKGKDVELRCDPISGHTALYWYRQSLGQGLEFLIYFQGNSAPDKSGLPSDRFSAERTGGSVSTLTIQRTQQEDSAVYLCASSLHNAGELFFGEGSRLTVL.

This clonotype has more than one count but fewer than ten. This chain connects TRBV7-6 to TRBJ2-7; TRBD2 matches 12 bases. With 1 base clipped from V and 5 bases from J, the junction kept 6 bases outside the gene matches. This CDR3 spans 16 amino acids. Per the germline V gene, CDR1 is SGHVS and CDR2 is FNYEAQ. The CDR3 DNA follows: TGTGCCAGCAGCTTAGTAACTAGCGGGGGGTGGAACGAGCAGTACTTC. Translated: CASSLVTSGGWNEQYF.

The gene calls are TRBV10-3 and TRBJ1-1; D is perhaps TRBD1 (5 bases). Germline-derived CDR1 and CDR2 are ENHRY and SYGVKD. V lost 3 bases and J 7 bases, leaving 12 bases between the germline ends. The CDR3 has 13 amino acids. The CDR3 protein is CAISDRYRIEAFF. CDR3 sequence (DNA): TGTGCCATCAGTGACCGTTACAGGATTGAAGCTTTCTTT.

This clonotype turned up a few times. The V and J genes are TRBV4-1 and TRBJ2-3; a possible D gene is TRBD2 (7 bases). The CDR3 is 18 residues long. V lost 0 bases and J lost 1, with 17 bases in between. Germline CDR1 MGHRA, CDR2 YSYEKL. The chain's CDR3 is CASSQEGGGLVGTDTQYF. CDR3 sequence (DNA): TGCGCCAGCAGCCAAGAAGGGGGGGGTTTAGTGGGCACAGATACGCAGTATTTT.

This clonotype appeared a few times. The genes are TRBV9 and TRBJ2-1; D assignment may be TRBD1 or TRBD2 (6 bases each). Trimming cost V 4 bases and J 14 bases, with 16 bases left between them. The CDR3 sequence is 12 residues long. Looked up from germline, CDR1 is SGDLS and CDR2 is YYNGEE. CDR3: CASSKPQGRKFF. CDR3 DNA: TGTGCCAGCAGCAAGCCTCAGGGGAGGAAGTTCTTC.

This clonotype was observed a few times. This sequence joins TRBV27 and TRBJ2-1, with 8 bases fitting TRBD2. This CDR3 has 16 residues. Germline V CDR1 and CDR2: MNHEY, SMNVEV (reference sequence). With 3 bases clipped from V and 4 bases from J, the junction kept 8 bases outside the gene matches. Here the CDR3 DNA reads TGTGCCAGCAGTTTCCCGAGCGGGGGTTATTACAATGAGCAGTTCTTC. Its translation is CASSFPSGGYYNEQFF.

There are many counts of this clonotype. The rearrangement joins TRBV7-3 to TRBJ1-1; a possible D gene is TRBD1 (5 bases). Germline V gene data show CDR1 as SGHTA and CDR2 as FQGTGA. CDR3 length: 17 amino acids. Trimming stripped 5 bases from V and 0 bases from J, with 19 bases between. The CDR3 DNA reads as TGTGCCAGCAGCACTAGGGATCAGGGAAAAATGAACACTGAAGCTTTCTTT. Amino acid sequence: CASSTRDQGKMNTEAFF.

CDR3 nucleotide sequence: TGTGCCAGTAGTACGCGGGTCGAGCAGTTCTTC. It is translated as CASSTRVEQFF. The chain employs TRBV19 and TRBJ2-1, with D possibly TRBD2 on 5 matching bases. CDR1 LNHDA and CDR2 SQIVND come from the germline V gene (reference sequence). V lost 4 bases, J lost 10 bases, and 8 bases lay in between. The CDR3 is 11 amino acids. Using reference TRBV19 and TRBJ2-1 for the parts outside the CDR3, the full variable domain is DGGITQSPKYLFRKEGQNVTLSCEQNLNHDAMYWYRQDPGQGLRLIYYSQIVNDFQKGDIAEGYSVSREKKESFPLTVTSAQKNPTAFYLCASSTRVEQFFGPGTRLTVL.

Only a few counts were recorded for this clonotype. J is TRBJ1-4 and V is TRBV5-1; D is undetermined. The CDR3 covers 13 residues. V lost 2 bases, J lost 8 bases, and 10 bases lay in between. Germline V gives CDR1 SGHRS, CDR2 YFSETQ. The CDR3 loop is CASSLSGPEKLFF. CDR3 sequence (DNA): TGCGCCAGCAGCTTATCAGGTCCGGAAAAACTGTTTTTT.

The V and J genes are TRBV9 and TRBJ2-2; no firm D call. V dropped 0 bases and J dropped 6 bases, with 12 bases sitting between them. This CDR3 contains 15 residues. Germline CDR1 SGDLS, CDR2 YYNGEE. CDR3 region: CASSVVSQAPGELFF. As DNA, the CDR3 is TGTGCCAGCAGCGTAGTTTCCCAGGCCCCCGGGGAGCTGTTTTTT.

Here the CDR3 DNA reads TGTGCCAGCAGCTCCCCCAGGGGCCAGAACACTGAAGCTTTCTTT. Translation gives CASSSPRGQNTEAFF. The chain has TRBV7-9 and TRBJ1-1, with D perhaps matching TRBD1 (6 bases). Trimming took off 4 bases at V and 1 base at J, with 13 bases between the two ends. Germline CDR1 SEHNR, CDR2 FQNEAQ (reference sequence). This CDR3 is built from 15 residues. The entire variable domain, with the rest obtained from reference TRBV7-9 and TRBJ1-1, is as follows: DTGVSQNPRHKITKRGQNVTFRCDPISEHNRLYWYRQTLGQGPEFLTYFQNEAQLEKSRLLSDRFSAERPKGSFSTLEIQRTEQGDSAMYLCASSSPRGQNTEAFFGQGTRLTVV.

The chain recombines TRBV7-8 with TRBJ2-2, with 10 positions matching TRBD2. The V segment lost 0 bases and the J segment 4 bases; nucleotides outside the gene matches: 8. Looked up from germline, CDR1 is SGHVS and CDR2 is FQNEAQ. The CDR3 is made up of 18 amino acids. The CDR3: CASSLALQRGGITGELFF. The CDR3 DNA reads TGTGCCAGCAGCTTAGCGCTCCAGCGGGGGGGAATCACCGGGGAGCTGTTTTTT.

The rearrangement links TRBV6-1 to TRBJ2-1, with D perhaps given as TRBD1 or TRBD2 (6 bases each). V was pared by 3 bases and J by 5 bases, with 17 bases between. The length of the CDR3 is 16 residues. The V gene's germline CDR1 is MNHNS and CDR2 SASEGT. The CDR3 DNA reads TGTGCCAGCAGTGACCTCGGGGGCGCGGGGAACAATGAGCAGTTCTTC. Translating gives CASSDLGGAGNNEQFF.

The CDR3 sequence: CASSLATWSTDTQYF. In DNA, the CDR3 is TGTGCCAGCAGCTTAGCCACGTGGAGCACAGATACGCAGTATTTT. V is TRBV7-9 and J is TRBJ2-3; D remains unclear. This CDR3 has 15 residues. V lost 0 bases, J lost 0 bases, and 7 bases lay in between. The germline CDR1 and CDR2 sequences are SEHNR and FQNEAQ (reference sequence).

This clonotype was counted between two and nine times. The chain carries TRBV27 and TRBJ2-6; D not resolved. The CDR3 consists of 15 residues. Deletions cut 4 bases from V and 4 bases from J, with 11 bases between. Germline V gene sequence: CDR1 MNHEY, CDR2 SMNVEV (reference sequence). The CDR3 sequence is CASSSPLRGANVLTF. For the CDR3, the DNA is TGTGCCAGCAGTTCGCCCCTAAGAGGGGCCAACGTCCTGACTTTC.

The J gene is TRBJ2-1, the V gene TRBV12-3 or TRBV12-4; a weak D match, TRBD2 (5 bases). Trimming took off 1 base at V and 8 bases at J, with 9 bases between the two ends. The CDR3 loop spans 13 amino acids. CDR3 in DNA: TGTGCCAGCAGTTTAGGTTTCGGGGATGAGCAGTTCTTC. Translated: CASSLGFGDEQFF.

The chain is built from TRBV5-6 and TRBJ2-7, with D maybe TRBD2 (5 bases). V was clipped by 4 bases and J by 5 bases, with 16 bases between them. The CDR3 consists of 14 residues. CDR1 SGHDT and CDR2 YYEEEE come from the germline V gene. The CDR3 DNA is TGTGCCAGCAGCCCTCTCCCGGGGAGCGACGAGCAGTACTTC. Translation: CASSPLPGSDEQYF.

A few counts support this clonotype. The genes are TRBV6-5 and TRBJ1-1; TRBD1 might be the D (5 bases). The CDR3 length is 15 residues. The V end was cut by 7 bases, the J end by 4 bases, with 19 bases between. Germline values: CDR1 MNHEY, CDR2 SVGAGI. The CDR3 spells CASITGRQYGTEAFF. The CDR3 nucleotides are TGTGCCAGCATCACGGGTCGACAGTACGGCACTGAAGCTTTCTTT.

CDR3 nucleotides: TGTGCCAGTAGTATAGAAGAGGAGACTGAAGCTTTCTTT. Translation gives CASSIEEETEAFF. The chain recombines TRBV19 with TRBJ1-1; D unresolved. This CDR3 contains 13 residues. Germline V lookup: CDR1 LNHDA, CDR2 SQIVND (reference sequence). Trimming took 0 bases from V and 5 from J, leaving 7 bases between them.

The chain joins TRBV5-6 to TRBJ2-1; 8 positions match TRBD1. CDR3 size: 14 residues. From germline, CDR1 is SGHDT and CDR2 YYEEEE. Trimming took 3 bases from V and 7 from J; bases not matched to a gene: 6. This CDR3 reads CASSSEYRGNEQFF. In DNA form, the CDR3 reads TGTGCCAGCAGCTCGGAGTACAGGGGGAATGAGCAGTTCTTC.

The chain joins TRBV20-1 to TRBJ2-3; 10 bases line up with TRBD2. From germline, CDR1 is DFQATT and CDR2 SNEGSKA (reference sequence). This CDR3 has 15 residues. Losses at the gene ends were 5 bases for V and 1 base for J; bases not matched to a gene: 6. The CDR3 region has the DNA TGCAGTGCTCCCCCAGGGACTAGCGGCACAGATACGCAGTATTTT. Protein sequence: CSAPPGTSGTDTQYF.

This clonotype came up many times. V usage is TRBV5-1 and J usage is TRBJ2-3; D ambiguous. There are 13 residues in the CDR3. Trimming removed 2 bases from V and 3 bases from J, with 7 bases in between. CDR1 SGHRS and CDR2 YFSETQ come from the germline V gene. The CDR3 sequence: CASSFILTDTQYF. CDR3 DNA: TGCGCCAGCAGCTTTATTTTGACAGATACGCAGTATTTT.

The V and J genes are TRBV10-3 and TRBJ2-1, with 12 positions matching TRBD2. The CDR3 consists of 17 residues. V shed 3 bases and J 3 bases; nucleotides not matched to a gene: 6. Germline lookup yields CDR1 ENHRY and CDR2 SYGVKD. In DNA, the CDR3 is TGTGCCATCAGTGAAAGACTAGCGGGAGTCGACTACAATGAGCAGTTCTTC. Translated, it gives CAISERLAGVDYNEQFF.